This entry lists 29 T cell receptor beta chains sequenced from one sample in a study of blood T cell repertoires in COVID-19. Clones were sequenced by immunoSEQ multiplex PCR, and TCRdb holds only the in-frame ones, with some missing. The table lists roughly 300,000 clones, 83% of them singletons. Material for sequencing was peripheral blood. Source of these receptors: a woman aged 50 to 65 with acute or convalescent COVID-19.

The CDR3 is CASSQALNTGELFF. The CDR3 region has the DNA TGTGCCAGCAGCCAAGCTCTGAACACCGGGGAGCTGTTTTTT. The gene calls are TRBV3-1 (or the pseudogene TRBV3-2) and TRBJ2-2; unclear D gene. The V and J ends lost 1 base and 1 base respectively, with 4 bases between them. From germline, CDR1 is LGHDT and CDR2 YNNKEL (reference sequence). The CDR3 covers 14 residues.

The rearrangement joins TRBV10-1 to TRBJ1-2; 9 bases line up with TRBD1. From germline, CDR1 is WNHNN and CDR2 SYGVQD (reference sequence). The CDR3 extends over 13 amino acids. V shed 7 bases, J shed 2 bases, and the junction held 2 bases outside the gene matches. This CDR3 reads CASTGQGNYGYTF. The DNA of the CDR3 is TGCGCCAGCACTGGACAGGGGAACTATGGCTACACCTTC.

This chain links TRBV6-4 with TRBJ2-3; D may be TRBD1 (5 bases). This CDR3 region has 14 residues. Deletions cut 0 bases from V and 1 base from J, with 5 bases between. Germline V lookup: CDR1 MRHNA, CDR2 SNTAGT. CDR3 protein: CASSDSTGTDTQYF. CDR3 coding DNA: TGTGCCAGCAGTGACTCGACAGGCACAGATACGCAGTATTTT.

J is TRBJ2-3 and V is TRBV6-2 or TRBV6-3; 8 bases line up with TRBD2. In germline, CDR1 is MNHEY, CDR2 SVGEGT. The V segment lost 6 bases and the J segment 6 bases; nucleotides outside the gene matches: 14. CDR3 length: 16 amino acids. The CDR3, as DNA: TGTGCCAGCAGCCGCGCTAGCGGGTCGGGTGCGGATACGCAGTATTTT. It specifies CASSRASGSGADTQYF.

This clone has just one count. J is TRBJ1-1 and V is TRBV19; 10 nucleotides align to TRBD1. Germline trimming cut 8 bases from V and 2 bases from J; bases unmatched to any gene: 8. Germline lookup yields CDR1 LNHDA and CDR2 SQIVND (reference sequence). This CDR3 is 15 amino acids long. The CDR3 sequence: CASQTGGSINTEAFF. CDR3 in DNA: TGTGCCAGTCAGACAGGGGGCTCGATCAACACTGAAGCTTTCTTT.

Only one count was recorded for this clone. The chain is built from TRBV6-5 and TRBJ1-2; 7 nucleotides align to TRBD1. Losses at the gene ends were 6 bases for V and 7 bases for J; bases not matched to a gene: 5. The CDR3 sequence is 12 residues long. In germline, CDR1 is MNHEY, CDR2 SVGAGI. The CDR3 sequence: CASRRQGRGYTF. The DNA for the CDR3 is TGTGCCAGCAGGCGACAGGGCCGTGGCTACACCTTC.

This chain links TRBV11-3 with TRBJ1-1; D unresolved. This CDR3 has 13 residues. CDR1 is SGHNT, CDR2 YENEEA, per germline. V was trimmed by 1 base and J by 5 bases, leaving 8 bases between them. The CDR3 nucleotides read TGTGCCAGCAGCTTAGTTGCTGAGACTGAAGCTTTCTTT. Amino acid sequence: CASSLVAETEAFF. The whole variable domain, filled in from reference TRBV11-3 and TRBJ1-1, reads EAGVVQSPRYKIIEKKQPVAFWCNPISGHNTLYWYLQNLGQGPELLIRYENEEAVDDSQLPKDRFSAERLKGVDSTLKIQPAELGDSAVYLCASSLVAETEAFFGQGTRLTVV.

J is TRBJ1-1 and V is TRBV6-5; 8 positions agree with TRBD1. After removal of 6 bases from V and 6 bases from J, the junction contained 9 bases not matched to a gene. CDR3 length equals 14 residues. Germline CDR1 and CDR2: MNHEY and SVGAGI. CDR3 sequence reads: CASRRQGPYPEAFF. Here the CDR3 DNA reads TGTGCCAGCAGAAGACAGGGGCCGTACCCTGAAGCTTTCTTT.

This sequence joins TRBV19 and TRBJ1-6; TRBD1 matches at 7 bases. V gave up 5 bases and J gave up 8 bases; unmatched junction bases: 9. The length of the CDR3 is 15 residues. Looked up from germline, CDR1 is LNHDA and CDR2 is SQIVND (reference sequence). The CDR3 reads CASSFHRGKDSPLHF. CDR3 coding DNA: TGTGCCAGTAGTTTTCACAGGGGCAAGGATTCACCCCTCCACTTT.

V usage is TRBV5-8 and J usage is TRBJ2-7, with TRBD1 matching over 9 bases. The CDR3 sequence is 16 residues long. The J segment lost 7 bases and the V segment lost 3 bases, leaving 14 bases of the junction unmatched. The germline CDR1 and CDR2 sequences are SGHTS and YDEGEE. CDR3 DNA sequence: TGTGCCAGCAGCTCGGCCAGGGACAGGGCTGTATGGGAGCAGTACTTC. This codes for CASSSARDRAVWEQYF.

J is TRBJ2-7 and V is TRBV5-6; 7 bases are a match to TRBD2. The CDR3 contains 16 residues. V lost 4 bases and J lost 5; bases outside the gene matches: 15. Germline CDR1 reads SGHDT; CDR2 reads YYEEEE. This CDR3 is CASSRLPRGERDEQYF. The CDR3 nucleotides are TGTGCCAGCAGCCGTCTCCCCCGGGGGGAGCGGGACGAGCAGTACTTC.

V gene TRBV19 combines with J gene TRBJ2-1; 7 bases are a match to TRBD1. After removal of 1 base from V and 9 bases from J, the junction contained 6 bases not matched to a gene. The CDR3 covers 14 residues. Looked up from germline, CDR1 is LNHDA and CDR2 is SQIVND (reference sequence). The CDR3 here is CASSIVTGVTEQFF. The CDR3 DNA follows: TGTGCCAGTAGTATAGTTACAGGGGTGACTGAGCAGTTCTTC. Full variable domain (missing parts from reference TRBV19 and TRBJ2-1): DGGITQSPKYLFRKEGQNVTLSCEQNLNHDAMYWYRQDPGQGLRLIYYSQIVNDFQKGDIAEGYSVSREKKESFPLTVTSAQKNPTAFYLCASSIVTGVTEQFFGPGTRLTVL.

Of note for this clone: At one end the junction does not follow the germline gene, possibly because of a read error. This chain links TRBV7-2 with TRBJ2-7, with D possibly TRBD1 on 6 matching bases. The germline V gene encodes CDR1 SGHTA and CDR2 FQGNSA. The CDR3 contains 15 residues. Written as DNA, the CDR3 is TGTGCCAGCAGTTTAGGGACAACTTTGATCTACGAGCAGTACTTC. Protein: CASSLGTTLIYEQYF.

The rearrangement links TRBV5-1 to TRBJ1-1; D uncertain. The germline gives CDR1 SGHRS, CDR2 YFSETQ. The CDR3 consists of 14 residues. The germline V and J ends were trimmed by 4 bases and 1 base, with 11 bases remaining between them. The CDR3 region has the DNA TGCGCCAGCAGCCCGCCACGGGGGAACACTGAAGCTTTCTTT. This encodes CASSPPRGNTEAFF.

The chain employs TRBV5-4 and TRBJ2-7; maybe TRBD1 (5 bases). The CDR3 extends over 14 amino acids. Germline CDR1 is SGHNT and CDR2 is YYREEE (reference sequence). Trimming cost V 3 bases and J 2 bases, with 12 bases left between them. CDR3 sequence: CASSSRQGTYEQYV. For the CDR3, the DNA is TGTGCCAGCAGCTCACGCCAGGGAACCTACGAGCAGTACGTC.

This sequence joins TRBV5-4 and TRBJ2-5; TRBD1 is a possible D gene (6 bases). The germline CDR1 and CDR2 sequences are SGHNT and YYREEE (reference sequence). The CDR3 extends over 14 amino acids. V lost 1 base and J lost 5, with 12 bases in between. The CDR3 reads CASSLTQGHETQYF. The DNA of the CDR3 is TGTGCCAGCAGCTTGACCCAGGGACACGAGACCCAGTACTTC.

This clone was recorded once. This chain connects TRBV9 to TRBJ1-3; D is unclear. This CDR3 has 13 residues. Germline V gene sequence: CDR1 SGDLS, CDR2 YYNGEE. V dropped 4 bases and J dropped 8 bases, with 13 bases sitting between them. The CDR3 sequence: CASSPQTGDTIYF. CDR3 DNA: TGTGCCAGCAGCCCTCAGACCGGAGACACCATATATTTT.

The chain combines TRBV18 with TRBJ1-1; 8 bases align to TRBD1. The CDR3 runs to 15 residues. Losses at the gene ends were 0 bases for V and 4 bases for J; bases not matched to a gene: 4. Germline CDR1 reads KGHSH; CDR2 reads LQKENI. For the CDR3, the DNA is TGTGCCAGCTCACCACCGACAGGGGAAGGCACTGAAGCTTTCTTT. Translated, it gives CASSPPTGEGTEAFF.

The V call is TRBV19, the J call TRBJ1-5; weak D call: TRBD1 (6 bases). This CDR3 has 15 residues. V was clipped by 5 bases and J by 1 base, with 12 bases between them. Germline lookup yields CDR1 LNHDA and CDR2 SQIVND (reference sequence). CDR3 sequence reads: CASSFLDRSNQPQHF. CDR3 nucleotide sequence: TGTGCCAGTAGTTTCTTAGACAGGAGCAATCAGCCCCAGCATTTT.

V usage is TRBV2 and J usage is TRBJ1-6, with 7 bases aligning to TRBD1. CDR1 SNHLY and CDR2 FYNNEI come from the germline V gene. The length of the CDR3 is 15 residues. The V gene end was trimmed by 6 bases and the J gene end by 4 bases; junction bases not matched to a gene: 6. The CDR3 sequence is CASRMTGSYNSPLHF. CDR3 nucleotides: TGTGCCAGCAGGATGACAGGGAGTTATAATTCACCCCTCCACTTT.

The rearrangement links TRBV19 to TRBJ1-4; tentative D call: TRBD1 (6 bases). V was pared by 5 bases and J by 7 bases, with 20 bases between. CDR3 size: 16 residues. Germline V CDR1 and CDR2: LNHDA, SQIVND (reference sequence). CDR3 in amino acids: CASSDLRGGRGEKLFF. DNA of the CDR3: TGTGCCAGTAGTGATCTTCGAGGGGGACGAGGTGAAAAACTGTTTTTT.

This chain uses TRBV6-1 with TRBJ1-4, with no clear D. The CDR3 is made up of 16 amino acids. Germline V gene lookup returns CDR1 MNHNS and CDR2 SASEGT. V lost 2 bases and J lost 6, with 16 bases in between. The CDR3 protein is CASSEYVTRSDEKLFF. CDR3 nucleotides: TGTGCCAGCAGTGAATATGTTACTCGCTCCGATGAAAAACTGTTTTTT.

V gene TRBV5-4 combines with J gene TRBJ1-1, with a weak D call TRBD1 (5 bases). CDR1 SGHNT and CDR2 YYREEE come from the germline V gene (reference sequence). The V and J ends lost 4 bases and 5 bases respectively, with 12 bases between them. There are 13 residues in the CDR3. This CDR3 reads CASSAYQGTEAFF. CDR3 nucleotide sequence: TGTGCCAGCAGCGCCTACCAGGGAACTGAAGCTTTCTTT.

This clone was counted ten times or more. The V call is TRBV7-9, the J call TRBJ2-5, with 9 bases fitting TRBD1. CDR1 is SEHNR and CDR2 is FQNEAQ in the germline V gene (reference sequence). J lost 1 base, V lost 6 bases, and 9 bases had no gene match. This CDR3 comprises 16 residues. This CDR3 reads CASSPRTGEGQETQYF. In DNA, the CDR3 is TGTGCCAGCAGTCCCCGGACAGGGGAAGGCCAAGAGACCCAGTACTTC.

This chain joins TRBV20-1 and TRBJ1-4; no definite D call. CDR3 length: 11 amino acids. The germline V and J ends were trimmed by 8 bases and 4 bases, with 8 bases remaining between them. CDR1 DFQATT and CDR2 SNEGSKA come from the germline V gene (reference sequence). CDR3 bases: TGCAGTTTATTCGGTAATGAAAAACTGTTTTTT. It yields the protein CSLFGNEKLFF.

J is TRBJ1-5 and V is TRBV15, with D perhaps matching TRBD1 (6 bases). V was pared by 4 bases and J by 7 bases, with 11 bases between. The CDR3 is made up of 13 amino acids. CDR1 is LNHNV, CDR2 YYDKDF, per germline (reference sequence). CDR3 region: CATSKGVGQPQHF. The CDR3 coding sequence is TGTGCCACCAGCAAGGGGGTCGGACAGCCCCAGCATTTT.

This clone was found a few times. The rearrangement links TRBV5-4 to TRBJ2-1, with D perhaps matching TRBD1 (6 bases). The germline V gene has CDR1 SGHNT and CDR2 YYREEE (reference sequence). The V end was cut by 4 bases, the J end by 7 bases, with 18 bases between. This CDR3 region has 15 residues. CDR3 amino acids: CASSKGQLGWNEQFF. In nucleotides, the CDR3 is TGTGCCAGCAGCAAAGGACAGCTAGGATGGAATGAGCAGTTCTTC.

CDR3 sequence reads: CASSLLYETQYF. CDR3 coding DNA: TGTGCCAGCAGCCTACTTTACGAGACCCAGTACTTC. The V and J genes are TRBV11-2 and TRBJ2-5; D is uncertain. Trimming pared 5 bases from V and 5 bases from J, leaving 9 bases between. Germline V lookup: CDR1 SGHAT, CDR2 FQNNGV. The CDR3 extends over 12 amino acids.

J is TRBJ2-2 and V is TRBV2, with 7 bases lining up with TRBD2. The CDR3 consists of 14 residues. CDR1 and CDR2 from the germline V gene are SNHLY and FYNNEI. V shed 8 bases and J 4 bases; nucleotides not matched to a gene: 7. Here the CDR3 DNA reads TGTGCCAGCCAACCGTGGGGGGGCACCGGGGAGCTGTTTTTT. This gives the protein CASQPWGGTGELFF.